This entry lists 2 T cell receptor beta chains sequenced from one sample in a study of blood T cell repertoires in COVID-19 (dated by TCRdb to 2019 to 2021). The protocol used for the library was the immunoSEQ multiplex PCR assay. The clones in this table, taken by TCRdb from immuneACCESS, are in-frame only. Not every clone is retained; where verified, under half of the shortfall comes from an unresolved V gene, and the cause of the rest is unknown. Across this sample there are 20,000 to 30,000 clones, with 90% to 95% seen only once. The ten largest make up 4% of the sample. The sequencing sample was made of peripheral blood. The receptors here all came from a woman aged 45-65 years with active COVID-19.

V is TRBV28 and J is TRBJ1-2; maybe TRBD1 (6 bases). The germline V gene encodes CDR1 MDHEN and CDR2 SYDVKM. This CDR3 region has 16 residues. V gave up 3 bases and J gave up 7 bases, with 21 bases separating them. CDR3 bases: TGTGCCAGCAGTTTTGCCGGGACACCCCGATTTGGTGGCTACACCTTC. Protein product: CASSFAGTPRFGGYTF.

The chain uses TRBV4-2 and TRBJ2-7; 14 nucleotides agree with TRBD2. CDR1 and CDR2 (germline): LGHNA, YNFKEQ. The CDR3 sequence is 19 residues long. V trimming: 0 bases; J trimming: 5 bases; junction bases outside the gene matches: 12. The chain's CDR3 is CASSQDPETSGRALNEQYF. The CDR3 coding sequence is TGTGCCAGCAGCCAAGATCCGGAGACTAGCGGGAGGGCCCTCAACGAGCAGTACTTC.